A single sample gave rise to the 22 T cell receptor beta chains below, sequenced in a study of T cell repertoires in cytomegalovirus infection. Using its own MiXCR run on the reads, TCRdb lists one record per CDR3 protein. The table shows around 300,000 distinct CDR3 sequences, with 20% to 30% occurring only once. Sequences were obtained from PBMCs. Receptor source: a human donor in good health (CMV status not recorded). Some clones in this sample may be carry-over from other donors' samples.

The V and J genes are TRBV7-2 and TRBJ2-7, with 10 bases fitting TRBD2. This CDR3 contains 14 residues. J gave up 5 bases and V 5 bases, and 6 bases lay outside the gene matches. The germline gives CDR1 SGHTA, CDR2 FQGNSA. CDR3 region: CASSQGLAQNEQYF. CDR3 nucleotide sequence: TGTGCCAGCAGCCAGGGACTAGCGCAGAACGAGCAGTACTTC.

This clonotype has a handful of counts. J is TRBJ1-2 and V is TRBV14; weak D call: TRBD1 (6 bases). The CDR3 totals 16 residues. V lost 0 bases, J lost 8 bases, and 19 bases lay in between. Germline lookup yields CDR1 SGHDN and CDR2 FVKESK. CDR3 in DNA: TGTGCCAGCAGCCAAGATAAGGGGACATTCAACAGCGGCTACACCTTC. Translated, it gives CASSQDKGTFNSGYTF.

This clonotype came up a few times. The V and J genes are TRBV6-2 or TRBV6-3 and TRBJ2-1; 14 bases are a match to TRBD2. Trimming at V came to 6 bases and at J to 9 bases, leaving 7 bases not matched to a gene. CDR1 is MNHEY and CDR2 is SVGEGT in the germline V gene. The CDR3 totals 15 residues. This CDR3 is CASRETSGRAGEQFF. The DNA for the CDR3 is TGTGCCAGCAGGGAGACTAGCGGGAGGGCTGGTGAGCAGTTCTTC.

CDR3: CASSSGQGLAGVNEQFF. The CDR3 bases are TGCGCCAGCAGCTCCGGGCAGGGACTAGCGGGGGTTAATGAGCAGTTCTTC. This chain links TRBV5-1 with TRBJ2-1; 14 bases map to TRBD2. J was trimmed by 7 bases and V by 3 bases; bases with no gene match: 9. The CDR3 has 17 amino acids. Germline CDR1 is SGHRS and CDR2 is YFSETQ.

This clonotype was detected many times. The chain employs TRBV19 and TRBJ1-1, with no clear D. CDR1 and CDR2 (germline): LNHDA, SQIVND (reference sequence). The CDR3 is made up of 12 amino acids. V lost 9 bases and J lost 5, with 13 bases in between. CDR3 sequence reads: CASSLEGTEAFF. In DNA form, the CDR3 reads TGTGCCAGCAGCTTAGAAGGGACTGAAGCTTTCTTT.

This clonotype appeared a single time. V gene TRBV12-3 or TRBV12-4 combines with J gene TRBJ2-7, with D hard to call. The CDR3 loop spans 18 amino acids. The V end was cut by 1 base, the J end by 4 bases, with 23 bases between. Written as DNA, the CDR3 is TGTGCCAGCAGTTTAGACTCTTTGGCTTCCCTCCCGAGATACGAGCAGTACTTC. This sequence encodes CASSLDSLASLPRYEQYF.

Ten or more counts support this clonotype. The chain couples TRBV7-2 to TRBJ2-3, with 9 nucleotides matching TRBD2. The germline CDR1 and CDR2 sequences are SGHTA and FQGNSA. This CDR3 spans 14 amino acids. V dropped 6 bases and J dropped 4; count of bases not matched to a gene: 5. CDR3 nucleotide sequence: TGTGCCAGCAGGATAGCGGGAGTCGCAGATACGCAGTATTTT. This gives the protein CASRIAGVADTQYF.

J is TRBJ2-2 and V is TRBV6-2 or TRBV6-3; D gene uncertain. The CDR3 loop spans 15 amino acids. Germline V gene data show CDR1 as MNHEY and CDR2 as SVGEGT. V shed 3 bases and J shed 0 bases, with 8 bases lying between them. The DNA for the CDR3 is TGTGCCAGCAGTTATACGGGCGCGAACACCGGGGAGCTGTTTTTT. Its translation is CASSYTGANTGELFF.

V and J are TRBV29-1 and TRBJ2-2; no firm D call. The ends were cut back, 3 bases at V and 9 bases at J, with 8 bases in the middle. The germline gives CDR1 SQVTM, CDR2 ANQGSEA. The CDR3 spans 11 residues. This CDR3 is CSVELSRELFF. The CDR3 nucleotides read TGCAGCGTTGAGCTGAGCCGGGAGCTGTTTTTT.

The DNA of the CDR3 is TGTGCCAGCAGTCGACAGGGTTCGGGAGAGCAGTACGTC. The encoded protein is CASSRQGSGEQYV. The rearrangement links TRBV6-2 or TRBV6-3 to TRBJ2-7; TRBD1 matches 7 bases. Germline V gene data show CDR1 as MNHEY and CDR2 as SVGEGT. The length of the CDR3 is 13 residues. V gave up 5 bases and J gave up 7 bases; unmatched junction bases: 8.

V and J are TRBV7-2 and TRBJ1-2; 11 bases fit TRBD1. Germline V lookup: CDR1 SGHTA, CDR2 FQGNSA. The V segment lost 7 bases and the J segment 7 bases; nucleotides outside the gene matches: 8. The CDR3 is made up of 14 amino acids. The CDR3 nucleotides are TGTGCCAGCACCATCGGACAGGGGGCGCGTGGCTACACCTTC. Protein: CASTIGQGARGYTF.

The table lists this clonotype with a few counts. V is TRBV11-3 and J is TRBJ2-6; the D is unclear. The V and J ends lost 2 bases and 0 bases respectively, with 11 bases between them. The CDR3 has 17 amino acids. Germline V gives CDR1 SGHNT, CDR2 YENEEA. In nucleotides, the CDR3 is TGTGCCAGCAGCTTAAACTCCCGAGCCTCTGGGGCCAACGTCCTGACTTTC. Residues: CASSLNSRASGANVLTF. Based on the CDR3 plus reference TRBV11-3 and TRBJ2-6, the full variable domain is EAGVVQSPRYKIIEKKQPVAFWCNPISGHNTLYWYLQNLGQGPELLIRYENEEAVDDSQLPKDRFSAERLKGVDSTLKIQPAELGDSAVYLCASSLNSRASGANVLTFGAGSRLTVL.

The rearrangement uses TRBV12-3 or TRBV12-4 and TRBJ2-3; the D gene is possibly TRBD1 (7 bases). This CDR3 has 16 residues. V was shortened by 4 bases and J by 0 bases, with 14 bases between the two germline ends. The CDR3 DNA follows: TGTGCCAGCAGTTCCTACAGGGGAGGAAGCACAGATACGCAGTATTTT. This translates into CASSSYRGGSTDTQYF.

This clonotype was seen more than once but under ten times. The V gene is TRBV6-2 or TRBV6-3, the J gene TRBJ2-4, with TRBD1 matching over 8 bases. V shed 1 base and J 1 base; nucleotides not matched to a gene: 0. Per the germline V gene, CDR1 is MNHEY and CDR2 is SVGEGT. This CDR3 is 15 amino acids long. CDR3 amino acids: CASSYWTGAKNIQYF. CDR3 nucleotide sequence: TGTGCCAGCAGTTACTGGACAGGGGCCAAAAACATTCAGTACTTC.

The table lists this clonotype with a few counts. The CDR3 nucleotides read TGCAGTGCCCCTGGGGGTTACAATGAGCAGTTCTTC. Its translation is CSAPGGYNEQFF. This rearrangement joins TRBV20-1 to TRBJ2-1, with D possibly being TRBD1 or TRBD2 (5 bases each). The CDR3 length is 12 residues. V shed 6 bases and J shed 4 bases, with 10 bases lying between them. CDR1 and CDR2 (germline): DFQATT, SNEGSKA (reference sequence).

This clonotype was found many times. J is TRBJ2-3 and V is TRBV7-2, with D possibly matching TRBD2 (5 bases). The ends were cut back, 6 bases at V and 2 bases at J, with 18 bases in the middle. The length of the CDR3 is 16 residues. The V gene's germline CDR1 is SGHTA and CDR2 FQGNSA. The CDR3, as DNA: TGTGCCAGCAGGGGCGGCGGGTCGCTTAACACAGATACGCAGTATTTT. Its protein is CASRGGGSLNTDTQYF.

This clonotype was counted between two and nine times. The chain couples TRBV28 to TRBJ2-1; 11 bases are a match to TRBD2. V lost 8 bases, J lost 9 bases, and 9 bases stayed unmatched. Per germline, CDR1 MDHEN and CDR2 SYDVKM. This CDR3 is built from 14 residues. CDR3 in DNA: TGTGCCAGCGAAGGACTAGCGGGCTGGGGTGAGCAGTTCTTC. Protein: CASEGLAGWGEQFF.

The V call is TRBV5-1, the J call TRBJ2-7; 7 nucleotides align to TRBD2. With V trimmed by 0 bases and J by 3 bases, 3 bases remained unmatched. Germline V gene sequence: CDR1 SGHRS, CDR2 YFSETQ. This CDR3 has 14 residues. The CDR3 sequence: CASSLAPGGYEQYF. DNA of the CDR3: TGCGCCAGCAGCTTGGCCCCGGGGGGCTACGAGCAGTACTTC. Combining the CDR3 with reference TRBV5-1 and TRBJ2-7 gives the whole variable domain KAGVTQTPRYLIKTRGQQVTLSCSPISGHRSVSWYQQTPGQGLQFLFEYFSETQRNKGNFPGRFSGRQFSNSRSEMNVSTLELGDSALYLCASSLAPGGYEQYFGPGTRLTVT.

This clonotype showed up many times. The genes are TRBV7-2 and TRBJ2-1; TRBD2 matches at 8 bases. The CDR3 is 14 residues long. V gave up 5 bases and J gave up 3 bases; unmatched junction bases: 3. Per germline, CDR1 SGHTA and CDR2 FQGNSA. Here the CDR3 DNA reads TGTGCCAGCAGCCGGGGGGGGAACTACAATGAGCAGTTCTTC. This translates into CASSRGGNYNEQFF.

The J gene is TRBJ2-3, the V gene TRBV18; D might be TRBD1 (5 bases). The CDR3 sequence is 15 residues long. Per the germline V gene, CDR1 is KGHSH and CDR2 is LQKENI. The germline V and J ends were trimmed by 1 base and 2 bases, with 10 bases remaining between them. The CDR3 nucleotides read TGTGCCAGCTCACCACAAGGGGATGACACAGATACGCAGTATTTT. Translating gives CASSPQGDDTDTQYF.

The J gene is TRBJ2-5, the V gene TRBV6-1, with 15 positions matching TRBD2. The CDR3 contains 15 residues. V was clipped by 4 bases and J by 3 bases; unmatched bases: 0. Germline loops: CDR1 MNHNS, CDR2 SASEGT. CDR3 nucleotide sequence: TGTGCCAGCAGTGGGACTAGCGGGAGGGAAGAGACCCAGTACTTC. Translation: CASSGTSGREETQYF.

The sample holds many counts of this clonotype. The chain has TRBV7-2 and TRBJ1-1, with TRBD1 as a possible D gene (5 bases). This CDR3 region has 14 residues. Trimming removed 5 bases at V and 1 base at J, with 11 bases between. Germline V gene lookup returns CDR1 SGHTA and CDR2 FQGNSA. The CDR3 DNA follows: TGTGCCAGCAGCCTCAGCAGGGAGAACACTGAAGCTTTCTTT. It encodes CASSLSRENTEAFF.